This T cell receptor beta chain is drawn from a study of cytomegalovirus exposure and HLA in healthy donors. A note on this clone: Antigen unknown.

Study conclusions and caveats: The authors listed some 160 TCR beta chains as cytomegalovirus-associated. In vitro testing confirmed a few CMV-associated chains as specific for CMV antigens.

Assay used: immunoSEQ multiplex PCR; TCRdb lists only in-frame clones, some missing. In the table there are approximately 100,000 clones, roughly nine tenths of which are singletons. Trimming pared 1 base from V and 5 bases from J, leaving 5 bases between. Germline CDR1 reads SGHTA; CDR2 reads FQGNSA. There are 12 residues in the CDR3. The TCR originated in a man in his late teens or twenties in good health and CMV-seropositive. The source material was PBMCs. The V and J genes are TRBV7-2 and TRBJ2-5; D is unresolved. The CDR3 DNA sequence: TGTGCCAGCAGCTTAGGGCGGGAGACCCAGTACTTC. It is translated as CASSLGRETQYF.